The entry below describes one T cell receptor beta chain. Its antigen is not known. This entry belongs to a study of cytomegalovirus exposure and HLA in healthy donors. Study background: The 90 to 150 validation repertoires used a platform that matched the one used for the 600 to 750 first-cohort repertoires, as a later analysis reported. The study, taken as a whole, reports: Within the 95 to 150 validation repertoires, first-cohort TCR clusters tended to co-occur, according to a later analysis. 150 to 200 TCR beta chains were listed as cytomegalovirus-associated.

This CDR3 is 18 amino acids long. V lost 0 bases, J lost 6 bases, and 18 bases lay in between. The germline gives CDR1 MGHRA, CDR2 YSYEKL. Donors came from a validation cohort of some 130 subjects, distinct from the first 666-subject cohort. The protocol was immunoSEQ multiplex PCR, while the TCRdb copy is restricted to in-frame clones and leaves out a portion. In the table there are approximately 160,000 clones, 70% to 90% of which are singletons. V is TRBV4-1 and J is TRBJ1-6; D perhaps matches TRBD1 (5 bases). Material: PBMCs. This sequence was found in a woman aged 25-40 years in good health and CMV-seronegative. The CDR3 coding sequence is TGCGCCAGCAGCCAAGATCTTGGGGGATCCAACGGTAATTCACCCCTCCACTTT. This translates into CASSQDLGGSNGNSPLHF.